The present T cell receptor beta chain was sequenced within a study of T cell responses to AZD1222 COVID-19 vaccine. Findings and limits, study-wide: Of spike-specific TCRs, nearly half reportedly target regions left unmutated in variants. Baseline seropositivity characterized only 5 to 7 AZD1222 recipients. CD4 TCRs linked to vaccination spanned spike, dominating at 160-218 and 743-854. Spike-specific TCR breadth and depth went up after people got two AZD1222 doses.

The germline V gene encodes CDR1 LNHDA and CDR2 SQIVND (reference sequence). The V and J ends lost 5 bases and 1 base respectively, with 11 bases between them. The CDR3 contains 14 residues. Repertoires were generated with immunoSEQ multiplex PCR, while TCRdb's copy carries only in-frame clones and drops some. The sample includes some 200,000 clones, about nine tenths of them seen just once. Worth noting for this clone: Its antigen is unidentified.

The gene calls are TRBV19 and TRBJ2-5, with D possibly being TRBD2 (6 bases). Sequences were derived from peripheral blood, sampled 28 days after the second AZD1222 dose. The TCR comes from an adult who received the AZD1222 COVID-19 vaccine. CDR3 protein: CASSAGLSQETQYF. DNA of the CDR3: TGTGCCAGTAGTGCGGGACTTTCCCAAGAGACCCAGTACTTC.